These 7 T cell receptor beta chains share one sample of origin, sequenced in a study of CD8+CD57+ T cells in acquired aplastic anemia. Profiling of TCR beta VDJ combinations and CDR3 sequences used genomic DNA as template. TCRdb re-derived calls from the reads in MiXCR, one entry per CDR3 protein. The profile shows under 250,000 distinct CDR3 sequences, roughly 33% of them singletons. The sequenced sample was sorted CD4+, CD8+, or CD8+CD57+ T cells (not recorded which) from PBMCs. All receptors come from a human donor in good health, serving as a control.

The chain couples TRBV7-9 to TRBJ2-7; D ambiguous. Trimming took off 5 bases at V and 3 bases at J, with 11 bases between the two ends. CDR1 and CDR2 from the germline V gene are SEHNR and FQNEAQ (reference sequence). CDR3 length: 13 residues. CDR3 region: CASSPFSVYEQYF. CDR3 DNA sequence: TGTGCCAGCAGCCCCTTCAGTGTCTACGAGCAGTACTTC.

The V and J genes are TRBV2 and TRBJ2-5, with D unclear. CDR3 length equals 13 residues. V was clipped by 8 bases and J by 3 bases, with 13 bases between them. Germline assignment: CDR1 SNHLY and CDR2 FYNNEI. CDR3 loop: CASLFVGKETQYF. In DNA, the CDR3 is TGTGCCAGCTTGTTCGTCGGCAAAGAGACCCAGTACTTC.

Only a few counts were recorded for this clonotype. V and J are TRBV4-2 and TRBJ1-3; D is undetermined. The V gene's germline CDR1 is LGHNA and CDR2 YNFKEQ. Trimming cost V 0 bases and J 0 bases, with 15 bases left between them. CDR3 length: 18 residues. The CDR3 region has the DNA TGTGCCAGCAGCCAAGAATCGCAGGCGGCGAGCTCTGGAAACACCATATATTTT. Translating gives CASSQESQAASSGNTIYF.

In this sample, this clonotype turned up many times. This chain joins TRBV20-1 and TRBJ2-7, with 10 bases that match TRBD2. The CDR3 has 15 residues. The V gene end was trimmed by 5 bases and the J gene end by 4 bases; junction bases not matched to a gene: 11. The germline V gene encodes CDR1 DFQATT and CDR2 SNEGSKA (reference sequence). CDR3 nucleotide sequence: TGCAGTGCTTCCATTAGCGGGAGGATCTTTTACGAGCAGTACTTC. This encodes CSASISGRIFYEQYF.

DNA for the CDR3: TGTGCCAGTAGTATTCGGACAGACGCATCGAATGGCTACACCTTC. Amino acids: CASSIRTDASNGYTF. The rearrangement uses TRBV19 and TRBJ1-2; weak D call: TRBD1 (6 bases). This CDR3 spans 15 amino acids. Trimming removed 3 bases from V and 6 bases from J, with 17 bases in between. Germline CDR1 is LNHDA and CDR2 is SQIVND (reference sequence).

This clonotype was counted a few times. The rearrangement links TRBV5-5 to TRBJ2-3, with TRBD2 matching 10 bases. The V gene end was trimmed by 1 base and the J gene end by 4 bases; junction bases not matched to a gene: 12. The CDR3 length is 18 residues. Germline CDR1 and CDR2: SGHKS and YYEKEE (reference sequence). The CDR3 nucleotides read TGTGCCAGCAGCTTGCTCCTAGCGGGAGCCGGCCTGTCAGATACGCAGTATTTT. Translated, it gives CASSLLLAGAGLSDTQYF.

The chain links TRBV10-3 to TRBJ2-7; 11 nucleotides agree with TRBD2. The germline gives CDR1 ENHRY, CDR2 SYGVKD. The CDR3 spans 14 residues. After removal of 6 bases from V and 7 bases from J, the junction contained 8 bases not matched to a gene. Here the CDR3 reads CAISGVAGGNEQYF. CDR3 nucleotides: TGTGCCATCAGCGGCGTAGCGGGAGGGAATGAGCAGTACTTC.